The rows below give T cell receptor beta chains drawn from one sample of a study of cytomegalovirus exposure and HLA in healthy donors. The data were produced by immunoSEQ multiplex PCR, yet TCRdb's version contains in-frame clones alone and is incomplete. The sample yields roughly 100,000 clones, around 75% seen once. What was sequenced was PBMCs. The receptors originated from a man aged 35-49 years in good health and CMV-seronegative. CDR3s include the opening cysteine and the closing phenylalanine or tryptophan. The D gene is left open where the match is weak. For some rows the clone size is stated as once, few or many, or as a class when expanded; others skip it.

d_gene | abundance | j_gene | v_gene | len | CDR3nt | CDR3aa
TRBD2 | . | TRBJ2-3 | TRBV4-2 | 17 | TGTGCCAGCAGCGCAGACGGGAGCGGGAGTGGGGCAGATACGCAGTATTTT | CASSADGSGSGADTQYF
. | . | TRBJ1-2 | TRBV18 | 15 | TGTGCCAGCTCACCACCGGCAGGGGTTAACTATGGCTACACCTTC | CASSPPAGVNYGYTF
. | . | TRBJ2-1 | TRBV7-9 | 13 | TGTGCCAGCACCTCGCCCGTAGCGAATGAGCAGTTCTTC | CASTSPVANEQFF
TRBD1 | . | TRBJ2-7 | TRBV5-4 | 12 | TGTGCCAGCAGCCCACAGGGGAACGAGCAGTACTTC | CASSPQGNEQYF
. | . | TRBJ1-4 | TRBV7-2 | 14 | TGTGCCAGCAGGTCAGGGAGGGCTAATGAAAAACTGTTTTTT | CASRSGRANEKLFF
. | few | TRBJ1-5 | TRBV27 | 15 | TGTGCCAGCACCCCGCAGGGGACACACAATCAGCCCCAGCATTTT | CASTPQGTHNQPQHF
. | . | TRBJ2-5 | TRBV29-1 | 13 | TGCAGCGTTGGTGAGACTAGTTATGGGACCCAGTACTTC | CSVGETSYGTQYF
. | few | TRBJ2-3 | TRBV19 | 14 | TGTGCCAGTAGACCCCGCGGGAGCACAGATACGCAGTATTTT | CASRPRGSTDTQYF
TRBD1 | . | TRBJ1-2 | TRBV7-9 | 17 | TGTGCCAGCAGCTTAATGACAGGGGGCAAGCCGTCAATCGGCTACACCTTC | CASSLMTGGKPSIGYTF
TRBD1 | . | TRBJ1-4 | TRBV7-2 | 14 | TGTGCCAGCAGCACGGGACAGCCGAATGAAAAACTGTTTTTT | CASSTGQPNEKLFF
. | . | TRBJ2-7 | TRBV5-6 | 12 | TGTGCCAGCAGCTTGGCGGGGAACGAGCAGTACTTC | CASSLAGNEQYF
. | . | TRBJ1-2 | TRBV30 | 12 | TGTGCCTGGACTCCGGGAAACTATGGCTACACCTTC | CAWTPGNYGYTF
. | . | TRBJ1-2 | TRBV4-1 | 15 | TGCGCCAGCAGCCCGGGTCGGACAGCCGGCTATGGCTACACCTTC | CASSPGRTAGYGYTF
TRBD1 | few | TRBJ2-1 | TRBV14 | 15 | TGTGCCAGCAGCCGGAAGGACAGGGAAGGCAATGAGCAGTTCTTC | CASSRKDREGNEQFF
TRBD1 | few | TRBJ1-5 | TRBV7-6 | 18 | TGTGCCAGCAGCCCGACGACAGGGTGGGGGGAAGACAATCAGCCCCAGCATTTT | CASSPTTGWGEDNQPQHF
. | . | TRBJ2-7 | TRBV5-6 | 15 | TGTGCCAGCGGCCACAGTGACTACCTCCTTTTAGAGCAGTACTTC | CASGHSDYLLLEQYF
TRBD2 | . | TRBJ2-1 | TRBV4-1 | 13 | TGCGCCAGCAGCGCACTAGCGAACAATGAGCAGTTCTTC | CASSALANNEQFF
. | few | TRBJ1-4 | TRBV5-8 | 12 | TGTGCCACCTCAGGGTGGGGCGAAAAACTGTTTTTT | CATSGWGEKLFF
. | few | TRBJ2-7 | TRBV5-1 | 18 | TGCGCCAGCAGCACTACCCCCCTGCGAGCGAGCGGTGCTTACGAGCAGTACTTC | CASSTTPLRASGAYEQYF
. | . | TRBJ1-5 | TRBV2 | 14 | TGTGCCAGCAGTGCGGGAATTAGCAATCAGCCCCAGCATTTT | CASSAGISNQPQHF
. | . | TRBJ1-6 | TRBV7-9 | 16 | TGTGCCAGCAGCCTAGGCCGGGGCTCCTATAATTCACCCCTCCACTTT | CASSLGRGSYNSPLHF
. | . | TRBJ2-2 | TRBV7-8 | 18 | TGTGCCAGCAGCTTAGCGCTAGTGGGAGGCGGTAACACCGGGGAGCTGTTTTTT | CASSLALVGGGNTGELFF
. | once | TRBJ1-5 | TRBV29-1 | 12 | TGCAGCGTTGCGTCAGGCAATCAGCCCCAGCATTTT | CSVASGNQPQHF
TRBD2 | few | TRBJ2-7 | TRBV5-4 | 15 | TGTGCCAGCAGCCGGGGACTAGCGGGAGGTGGCGAGCAGTACTTC | CASSRGLAGGGEQYF
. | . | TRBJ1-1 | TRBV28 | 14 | TGTGCCACCACAGCCTACCTGGAGAACACTGAAGCTTTCTTT | CATTAYLENTEAFF
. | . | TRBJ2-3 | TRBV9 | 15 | TGTGCCAGCAGCGTAGACCCGGGGGTAACAGATACGCAGTATTTT | CASSVDPGVTDTQYF
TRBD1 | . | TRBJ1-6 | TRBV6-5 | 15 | TGTGCCAGCAGTAAATCGGACAGGAATAATTCACCCCTCCACTTT | CASSKSDRNNSPLHF
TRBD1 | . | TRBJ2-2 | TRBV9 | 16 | TGTGCCAGCAGCGATCCTACAGGGGGGATCGCCGGGGAGCTGTTTTTT | CASSDPTGGIAGELFF
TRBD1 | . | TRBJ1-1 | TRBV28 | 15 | TGTGCCAGCAGTCTACCGGGACAGGGTTGGACTGAAGCTTTCTTT | CASSLPGQGWTEAFF
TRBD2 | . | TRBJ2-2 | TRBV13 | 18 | TGTGCCAGCAGCTCATTATGGACTGGCGGGAGGAACACCGGGGAGCTGTTTTTT | CASSSLWTGGRNTGELFF
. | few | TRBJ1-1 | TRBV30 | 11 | TGTGCCTGGGGACAATCATCCGGAGCTTTCTTT | CAWGQSSGAFF
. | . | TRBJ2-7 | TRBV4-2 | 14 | TGTGCCAGCAGCCAAGATTACGGGGGACGCGAGCAGTACTTC | CASSQDYGGREQYF
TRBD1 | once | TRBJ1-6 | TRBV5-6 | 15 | TGTGCCAGCAGCCTCGGACAGGGACCTAATTCACCCCTCCACTTT | CASSLGQGPNSPLHF
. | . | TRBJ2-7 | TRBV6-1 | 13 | TGTGCCAGCAGATATGAGGTCTCCTACGAGCAGTACTTC | CASRYEVSYEQYF
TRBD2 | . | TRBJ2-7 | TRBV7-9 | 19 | TGTGCCAGCAGCGCGAAGGACGGCCCGGGACTAGCGGGACGCTACGAGCAGTACTTC | CASSAKDGPGLAGRYEQYF
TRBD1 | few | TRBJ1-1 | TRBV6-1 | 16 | TGTGCCAGCAGTGACGGGACAGGGGGCAGGAACACTGAAGCTTTCTTT | CASSDGTGGRNTEAFF
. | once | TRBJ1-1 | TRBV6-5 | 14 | TGTGCCAGCAGTTATGCCGAAGCTTACACTGAAGCTTTCTTT | CASSYAEAYTEAFF
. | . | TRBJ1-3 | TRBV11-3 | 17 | TGTGCCAGCAGCTTAGATTGGCCCGGACACTCTGGAAACACCATATATTTT | CASSLDWPGHSGNTIYF
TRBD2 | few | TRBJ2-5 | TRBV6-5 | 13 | TGTGCCAGCAGTTCGGGGGGGGTGGAGACCCAGTACTTC | CASSSGGVETQYF
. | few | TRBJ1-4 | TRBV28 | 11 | TGTGCCAGCAGTTTATACGGAAAACTGTTTTTT | CASSLYGKLFF
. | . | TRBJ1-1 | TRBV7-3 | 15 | TGTGCCAGCAGCCCCCATGGGGGGGGTGTGACTGAAGCTTTCTTT | CASSPHGGGVTEAFF
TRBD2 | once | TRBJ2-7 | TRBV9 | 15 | TGTGCCAGCAGCGCGACCGGGACTAGCATCGACGAGCAGTACTTC | CASSATGTSIDEQYF